This T cell receptor beta chain originates from a study of cytomegalovirus exposure and HLA in healthy donors. Points from the study as a whole: Researchers had no immune exposure information except CMV serostatus available. Most TCR sequences were rare, but some public TCRs occurred in many donors.

This PCR relied on a set of 60 Vbeta primers and 13 Jbeta primers. Repertoires were generated with immunoSEQ multiplex PCR, while TCRdb's copy carries only in-frame clones and drops some. The sample lists about 130,000 clones, roughly 79% occurring once. As for this clone: Its antigen is currently unknown.

The CDR3 loop spans 14 amino acids. The V end was cut by 2 bases, the J end by 7 bases, with 11 bases between. The germline CDR1 and CDR2 sequences are MDHEN and SYDVKM. Sequenced sample: PBMCs. V is TRBV28 and J is TRBJ1-4; D unclear. The source of this sequence is a woman aged 45 to 65 in good health and CMV-seronegative. This CDR3 reads CASSLIGGFEKLFF. The CDR3 bases are TGTGCCAGCAGTTTAATTGGCGGATTTGAAAAACTGTTTTTT.